This T cell receptor beta chain was observed in a study of technical replicates of blood from several donors. The CDR3 covers 18 residues. The J segment lost 0 bases and the V segment lost 1 base, leaving 5 bases of the junction unmatched. Per the germline V gene, CDR1 is LGHNA and CDR2 is YNFKEQ. Sequencing was performed with immunoSEQ multiplex PCR; in TCRdb, only in-frame clones are kept and a portion is missing. In the table there are 65,000 to 80,000 clones, approximately 95% of which are singletons. This clonotype was sampled from a human donor in good health. Material for sequencing was T cells isolated from PBMCs. This chain connects TRBV4-2 to TRBJ2-5, with 13 bases identical to TRBD2. The CDR3: CASSQGSGLAGNQETQYF. DNA for the CDR3: TGTGCCAGCAGCCAAGGATCGGGACTAGCGGGAAACCAAGAGACCCAGTACTTC.